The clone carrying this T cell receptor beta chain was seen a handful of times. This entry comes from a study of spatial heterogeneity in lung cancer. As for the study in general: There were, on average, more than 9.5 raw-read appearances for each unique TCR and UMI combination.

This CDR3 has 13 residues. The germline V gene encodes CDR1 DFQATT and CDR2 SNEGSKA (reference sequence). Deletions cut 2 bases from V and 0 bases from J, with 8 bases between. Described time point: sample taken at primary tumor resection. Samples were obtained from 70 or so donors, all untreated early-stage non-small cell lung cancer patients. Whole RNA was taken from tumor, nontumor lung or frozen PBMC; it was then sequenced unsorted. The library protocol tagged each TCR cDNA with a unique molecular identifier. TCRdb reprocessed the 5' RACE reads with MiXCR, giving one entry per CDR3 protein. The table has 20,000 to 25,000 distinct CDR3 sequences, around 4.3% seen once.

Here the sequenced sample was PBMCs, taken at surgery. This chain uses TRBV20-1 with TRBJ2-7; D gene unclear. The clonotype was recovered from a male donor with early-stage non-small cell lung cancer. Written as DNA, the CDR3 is TGCAGTGCTAGACCCGCTAACTCCTACGAGCAGTACTTC. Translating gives CSARPANSYEQYF.